The source of this T cell receptor beta chain is a study of cytotoxic CD8 clonotypes in ibrutinib-treated CLL. The protocol was immunoSEQ multiplex PCR, while the TCRdb copy is restricted to in-frame clones and leaves out a portion. The profile shows approximately 46,000 clones, 55% to 75% of them singletons. V was clipped by 1 base and J by 1 base, with 8 bases between them. The CDR3 loop spans 14 amino acids. Looked up from germline, CDR1 is SGHNT and CDR2 is YYREEE (reference sequence). The genes are TRBV5-4 and TRBJ1-1; D call uncertain. The receptor was derived from a human donor with chronic lymphocytic leukemia. Sequencing used PBMCs, obtained after 12 months of ibrutinib treatment. The CDR3 reads CASSLNSKNTEAFF. CDR3 coding DNA: TGTGCCAGCAGCTTGAACTCAAAGAACACTGAAGCTTTCTTT.